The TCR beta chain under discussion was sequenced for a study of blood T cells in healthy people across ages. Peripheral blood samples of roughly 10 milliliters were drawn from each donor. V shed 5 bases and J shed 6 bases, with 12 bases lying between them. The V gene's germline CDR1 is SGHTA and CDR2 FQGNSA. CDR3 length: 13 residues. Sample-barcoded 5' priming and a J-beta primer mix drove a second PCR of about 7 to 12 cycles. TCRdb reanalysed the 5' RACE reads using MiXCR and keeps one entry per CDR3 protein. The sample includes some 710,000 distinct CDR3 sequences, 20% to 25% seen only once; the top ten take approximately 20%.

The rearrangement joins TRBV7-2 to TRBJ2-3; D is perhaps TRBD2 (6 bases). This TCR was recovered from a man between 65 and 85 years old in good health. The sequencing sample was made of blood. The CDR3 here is CASSQGRGDTQYF. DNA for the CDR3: TGTGCCAGCAGCCAAGGACGGGGGGATACGCAGTATTTT.